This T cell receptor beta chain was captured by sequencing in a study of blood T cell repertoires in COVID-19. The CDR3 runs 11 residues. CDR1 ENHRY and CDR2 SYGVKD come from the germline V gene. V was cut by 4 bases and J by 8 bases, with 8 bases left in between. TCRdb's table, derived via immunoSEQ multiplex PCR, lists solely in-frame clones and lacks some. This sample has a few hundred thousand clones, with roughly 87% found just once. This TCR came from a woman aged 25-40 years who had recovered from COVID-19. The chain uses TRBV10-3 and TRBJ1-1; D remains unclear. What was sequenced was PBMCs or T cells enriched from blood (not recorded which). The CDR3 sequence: CAISVGREAFF. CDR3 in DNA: TGTGCCATCAGTGTGGGGAGAGAAGCTTTCTTT.